What follows is one TCR beta chain and its context. Its binding antigen is unknown. No much larger clone exists at a distance of one base, and base qualities are not known. The sequencer was an Illumina NovaSeq 6000. TCRalpha and TCRbeta cDNA libraries were constructed by 5'RACE with constant-segment primers, with sample barcodes and unique molecular identifiers being introduced. Trizol reagent was used to extract RNA from every sample. Libraries were amplified in two PCR steps, with a second sample barcode and Illumina TruSeq adapters added in the second step. The libraries were sequenced on an Illumina NovaSeq using 2 x 150 bp paired-end reads. Per the authors' processing: Reads were demultiplexed and collapsed into UMI-guided consensus sequences with migec v1.2.7. With mixcr v2.1.11, UMI consensuses were aligned to TRA and TRB V and J templates and assembled into clonotypes. A clonotype was counted as expanded or contracted only when both edgeR and NoisET called the clonotype significant, with the noise models trained on biological replicates. For edgeR calls, the cutoffs were a false discovery rate-adjusted p below 0.01 and a log2 fold-change threshold of 1. As an exploratory analysis of dynamics, PCA with hierarchical clustering was applied to max-normalized trajectories of the 1000 most abundant clonotypes. Separately sequenced CD4+ and CD8+ repertoires were used to assign the CD4 or CD8 phenotype of responding clones. TCRdb passed the public sequencing reads through fastp at Q25 and MiXCR, retaining productive beta sequences. Entries are consolidated by CDR3 protein sequence, retaining the most common genes and DNA. The V and J calls were not made by the authors but by TCRdb's processing. This sample gives fewer than 300,000 distinct CDR3 sequences in total; 16% of them show up just once. The top ten clonotypes cover around a fifth of the sample.

The source of the sample is a study of T-cell memory formation after mild COVID-19 (dated by TCRdb to 2020 to 2023). Study-wide context: TCR sequence clusters from the two donors were largely donor specific. In two donors, T-cell clones that expanded and contracted after mild COVID-19 were followed by sequencing TCRalpha and TCRbeta repertoires longitudinally. The cohort comprised two young, previously healthy adult volunteers, one female and one male.

Overall study outcomes, separate from this receptor: Only a couple of mild cases were covered in the study, and larger cohorts including severe cases with pre-infection samples were considered necessary. Contracting CD4+ clones turned up mainly in the CM and EM memory subsets, whereas EMRA was where CD8+ clones were enriched. Some responding clones were detected in pre-infection memory, suggesting pre-existing cross-reactive memory T cells joined the SARS-CoV-2 response. Clones that contracted from day 15 to 85 showed balanced CD4/CD8 phenotypes, whereas a second wave of clones that expanded from day 15 to 37 leaned towards CD4+. SARS-CoV-2 specificity of the second-wave clones peaking on day 37 was not confirmed.

The germline V gene sets CDR1 to SGHVS and CDR2 to FQNEAQ. Inclusive of the bounding cysteine and phenylalanine, the CDR3 is 17 residues long. The only DNA kept is the CDR3, 51 bases in frame from the first base. V is cut by 3 bases and J by 5 bases, and the space between the germline ends is 19 bases. Ficoll-Paque density gradient centrifugation was the method used to isolate PBMCs. Source material: PBMCs or a T cell subset sorted from them (not recorded which). The chain employs TRBV7-8 and TRBJ1-4; TRBD1 could be the D gene, as 5 bases match. The receptor was derived from a man aged 18 to 30 who had mild COVID-19 (a few samples of this study predate the infection). The sample titles of this study are shuffled in the database, so cell type and time point are left out; the donor was told from shared clones. The DNA sequence reads TGTGCCAGCAGCTTGGAGAGCGCGGAGACAGCAAATGAAAAACTGTTTTTT. Its amino acids are CASSLESAETANEKLFF.